Each of the 2 T cell receptor beta chains below was sequenced from the same sample in a study of early T cells in non-severe SARS-CoV-2 infection. TCRdb redid the calling of the 5' RACE reads with MiXCR, one entry per CDR3 protein. The sample contains approximately 65,000 distinct CDR3 sequences, 13% of which appear only once. The sample comprised whole blood. These receptors were obtained from an adult who was a healthcare worker with PCR-confirmed SARS-CoV-2 infection or an uninfected control (not recorded which).

This clonotype was picked up many times. The V call is TRBV7-8, the J call TRBJ2-3, with D perhaps being TRBD1 or TRBD2 (5 bases each). The CDR3 spans 15 residues. Germline values: CDR1 SGHVS, CDR2 FQNEAQ. Trimming stripped 2 bases from V and 1 base from J, with 10 bases between. This chain's CDR3 is CASSLRWDRTDTQYF. The CDR3 DNA sequence: TGTGCCAGCAGCTTACGGTGGGACCGCACAGATACGCAGTATTTT.

The V gene is TRBV28, the J gene TRBJ2-3; D is uncertain. V was pared by 2 bases and J by 8 bases, with 8 bases between. The CDR3 has 12 amino acids. Per germline, CDR1 MDHEN and CDR2 SYDVKM. CDR3 loop: CASSLADGTQYF. Here the CDR3 DNA reads TGTGCCAGCAGTTTAGCAGACGGTACGCAGTATTTT.